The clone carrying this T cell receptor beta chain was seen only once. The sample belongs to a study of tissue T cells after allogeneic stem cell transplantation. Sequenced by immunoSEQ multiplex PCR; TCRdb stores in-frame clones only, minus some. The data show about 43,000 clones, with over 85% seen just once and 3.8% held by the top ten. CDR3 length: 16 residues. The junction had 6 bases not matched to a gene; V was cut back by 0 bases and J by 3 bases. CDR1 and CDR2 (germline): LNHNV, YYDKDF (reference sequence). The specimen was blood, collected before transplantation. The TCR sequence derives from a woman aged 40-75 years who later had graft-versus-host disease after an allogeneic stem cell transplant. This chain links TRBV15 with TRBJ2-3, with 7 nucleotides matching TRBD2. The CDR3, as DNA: TGTGCCACCAGCAGAGATGGTTGGGAGGGAACAGATACGCAGTATTTT. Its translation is CATSRDGWEGTDTQYF.